Below are 18 T cell receptor beta chains sequenced from a single sample in a study of STAT5B mutations in CD4+ large granular lymphocyte leukemia. Data came from immunoSEQ multiplex PCR; TCRdb stores just in-frame clones and leaves some out. Counted here are about 30,000 clones, approximately 76% occurring once; the ten biggest clones make up 0.4% to 0.45%. Input material: CD4+ T cells from blood buffy coats. These receptors came from a human donor in good health.

The chain joins TRBV7-8 to TRBJ1-2; D gene uncertain. V lost 5 bases and J 7 bases, leaving 14 bases between the germline ends. CDR1 and CDR2 (germline): SGHVS, FQNEAQ. CDR3 length: 13 amino acids. CDR3 sequence reads: CASSTGKDFGYTF. The CDR3 bases are TGTGCCAGCAGCACGGGCAAGGATTTTGGCTACACCTTC.

The chain links TRBV11-1 to TRBJ1-3, with D maybe TRBD1 (6 bases). CDR1 and CDR2 from the germline V gene are SGHAT and FQDESV (reference sequence). The CDR3 has 15 residues. With 6 bases removed from V and 2 bases from J, the gap between germline ends came to 14 bases. CDR3 in DNA: TGTGCCAGCAGTACAACTCAGGGGACTGGAAACACCATATATTTT. Residues: CASSTTQGTGNTIYF.

V gene TRBV7-9 combines with J gene TRBJ2-1; D is unclear. This CDR3 contains 15 residues. CDR1 and CDR2 (germline): SEHNR, FQNEAQ (reference sequence). Trimming shortened V by 5 bases and J by 4 bases, and 15 bases separated the two germline ends. CDR3 DNA: TGTGCCAGCAGCAAGAGCGTTCTCCCTTACAATGAGCAGTTCTTC. It specifies CASSKSVLPYNEQFF. Filled out from reference TRBV7-9 and TRBJ2-1, the complete variable domain reads DTGVSQNPRHKITKRGQNVTFRCDPISEHNRLYWYRQTLGQGPEFLTYFQNEAQLEKSRLLSDRFSAERPKGSFSTLEIQRTEQGDSAMYLCASSKSVLPYNEQFFGPGTRLTVL.

The rearrangement uses TRBV5-8 and TRBJ2-2, with 7 bases lining up with TRBD1. The CDR3 has 15 residues. The junction had 6 bases not matched to a gene; V was cut back by 4 bases and J by 3 bases. Germline V CDR1 and CDR2: SGHTS, YDEGEE. CDR3 DNA sequence: TGTGCCAGCAGCACCGGACAGGTCCACACCGGGGAGCTGTTTTTT. Translated, it gives CASSTGQVHTGELFF. Combining the CDR3 with reference TRBV5-8 and TRBJ2-2 gives the whole variable domain EAGVTQSPTHLIKTRGQQATLRCSPISGHTSVYWYQQALGLGLQFLLWYDEGEERNRGNFPPRFSGRQFPNYSSELNVNALELEDSALYLCASSTGQVHTGELFFGEGSRLTVL.

The table lists this clone with a count of one. This chain joins TRBV14 and TRBJ2-6, with a tentative D call TRBD1 (5 bases). This CDR3 has 17 amino acids. V was pared by 0 bases and J by 3 bases, with 12 bases between. CDR1 SGHDN and CDR2 FVKESK come from the germline V gene. CDR3 region: CASSQEDIGFGANVLTF. The CDR3 DNA reads TGTGCCAGCAGCCAAGAGGACATCGGATTTGGGGCCAACGTCCTGACTTTC.

This chain uses TRBV11-2 with TRBJ1-3, with TRBD1 as a possible D gene (6 bases). The CDR3 runs to 17 residues. Per germline, CDR1 SGHAT and CDR2 FQNNGV. Trimming pared 5 bases from V and 4 bases from J, leaving 21 bases between. The CDR3 here is CASSLDPGARVGNTIYF. The CDR3 nucleotides are TGTGCCAGCAGCCTCGACCCGGGGGCGAGGGTAGGAAACACCATATATTTT.

Comment on this clone: The junction differs from germline at one of its ends, possibly a read error. The chain uses TRBV2 and TRBJ1-6; the D is unclear. From germline, CDR1 is SNHLY and CDR2 FYNNEI. The CDR3 runs to 16 residues. CDR3 coding DNA: TGTGCCAGCAGCGAAGCGTTGGGTTTATTGAATTCACCCCTCCACTTT. Translating gives CASSEALGLLNSPLHF.

This chain uses TRBV18 with TRBJ2-1; no reliable D call. Trimming removed 3 bases at V and 10 bases at J, with 10 bases between. Germline V gives CDR1 KGHSH, CDR2 LQKENI. This CDR3 has 12 residues. CDR3 residues: CASSPATTEQFF. CDR3 DNA: TGTGCCAGCTCACCGGCGACGACCGAGCAGTTCTTC.

The count of this clone is one. The CDR3 DNA reads TGTGCCACCAGCAGAGGCGGGGGGGCGGCCGAGCAGTACTTC. Its translation is CATSRGGGAAEQYF. The V gene is TRBV15, the J gene TRBJ2-7; 9 positions match TRBD2. Unmatched junction bases numbered 4, after V lost 1 base and J lost 6 bases. The CDR3 totals 14 residues. Germline CDR1 and CDR2: LNHNV and YYDKDF (reference sequence). Combining the CDR3 with reference TRBV15 and TRBJ2-7 gives the whole variable domain DAMVIQNPRYQVTQFGKPVTLSCSQTLNHNVMYWYQQKSSQAPKLLFHYYDKDFNNEADTPDNFQSRRPNTSFCFLDIRSPGLGDTAMYLCATSRGGGAAEQYFGPGTRLTVT.

This chain uses TRBV7-6 with TRBJ1-3; D unresolved. The CDR3 has 13 amino acids. V was cut by 5 bases and J by 3 bases, with 8 bases left in between. The germline V gene has CDR1 SGHVS and CDR2 FNYEAQ. CDR3 loop: CASSLSSGNTIYF. The DNA for the CDR3 is TGTGCCAGCAGCCTTTCTAGTGGAAACACCATATATTTT.

The rearrangement uses TRBV5-4 and TRBJ2-1, with D possibly TRBD2 on 6 matching bases. From germline, CDR1 is SGHNT and CDR2 YYREEE (reference sequence). The germline V and J ends were trimmed by 6 bases and 5 bases, with 15 bases remaining between them. This CDR3 region has 14 residues. The DNA of the CDR3 is TGTGCCAGCACCAACGGGGGATTAGACAATGAGCAGTTCTTC. This codes for CASTNGGLDNEQFF.

The chain is built from TRBV19 and TRBJ2-7; 7 bases fit TRBD1. Trimming at V came to 10 bases and at J to 2 bases, leaving 5 bases not matched to a gene. There are 12 residues in the CDR3. The V gene's germline CDR1 is LNHDA and CDR2 SQIVND (reference sequence). CDR3 region: CATADRAYEQYF. CDR3 coding DNA: TGTGCCACTGCAGACAGGGCCTACGAGCAGTACTTC.

The chain uses TRBV7-2 and TRBJ1-5; TRBD1 matches 7 bases. V gave up 5 bases and J gave up 6 bases; unmatched junction bases: 13. Germline V gene lookup returns CDR1 SGHTA and CDR2 FQGNSA. The CDR3 contains 16 residues. The CDR3 loop reads CASSRQGGLMGQPQHF. CDR3 DNA: TGTGCCAGCAGCCGACAGGGTGGCCTAATGGGTCAGCCCCAGCATTTT. The full variable domain, in which reference TRBV7-2 and TRBJ1-5 provide the parts outside the CDR3, is GAGVSQSPSNKVTEKGKDVELRCDPISGHTALYWYRQSLGQGLEFLIYFQGNSAPDKSGLPSDRFSAERTGGSVSTLTIQRTQQEDSAVYLCASSRQGGLMGQPQHFGDGTRLSIL.

V usage is TRBV5-8 and J usage is TRBJ1-1, with 8 bases that match TRBD1. The CDR3 is made up of 15 amino acids. Germline V CDR1 and CDR2: SGHTS, YDEGEE. Losses at the gene ends were 4 bases for V and 2 bases for J; bases not matched to a gene: 7. CDR3 sequence: CASSAWTGKNTEAFF. For the CDR3, the DNA is TGTGCCAGCAGCGCGTGGACAGGGAAAAACACTGAAGCTTTCTTT.

The rearrangement uses TRBV28 and TRBJ1-1, with no clear D. Trimming cost V 8 bases and J 4 bases, with 5 bases left between them. The CDR3 runs 10 residues. CDR1 is MDHEN, CDR2 SYDVKM, per germline. The CDR3 bases are TGTGCCAGCGTCTTCACTGAAGCTTTCTTT. Translation gives CASVFTEAFF.

The table lists this clone with a few counts. This chain links TRBV7-2 with TRBJ1-1; D perhaps matches TRBD1 (5 bases). Germline V gene lookup returns CDR1 SGHTA and CDR2 FQGNSA. The CDR3 has 13 residues. V was cut by 3 bases and J by 4 bases, with 9 bases left in between. The CDR3 DNA reads TGTGCCAGCAGCTTCGGGGGAGGCACTGAAGCTTTCTTT. This sequence encodes CASSFGGGTEAFF.

This chain joins TRBV28 and TRBJ1-5, with D unclear. Trimming shortened V by 3 bases and J by 0 bases, and 6 bases separated the two germline ends. The CDR3 has 14 amino acids. Germline-derived CDR1 and CDR2 are MDHEN and SYDVKM. For the CDR3, the DNA is TGTGCCAGCAGTTTGGCCAATAGCAATCAGCCCCAGCATTTT. Amino acid sequence: CASSLANSNQPQHF.

This chain connects TRBV28 to TRBJ2-1; D gene unclear. Germline V gene data show CDR1 as MDHEN and CDR2 as SYDVKM. The CDR3 sequence is 13 residues long. V dropped 3 bases and J dropped 5 bases, with 8 bases sitting between them. CDR3: CASSFALNNEQFF. The CDR3, as DNA: TGTGCCAGCAGTTTCGCACTTAACAATGAGCAGTTCTTC.